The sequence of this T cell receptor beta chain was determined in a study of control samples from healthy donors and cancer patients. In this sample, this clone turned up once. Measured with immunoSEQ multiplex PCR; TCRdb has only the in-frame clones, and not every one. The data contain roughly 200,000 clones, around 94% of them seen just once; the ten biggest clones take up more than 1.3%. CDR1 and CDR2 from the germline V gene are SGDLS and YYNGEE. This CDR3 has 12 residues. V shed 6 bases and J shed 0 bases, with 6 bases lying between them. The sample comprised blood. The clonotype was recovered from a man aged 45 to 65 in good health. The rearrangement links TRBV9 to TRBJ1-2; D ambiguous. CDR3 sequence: CASNQANYGYTF. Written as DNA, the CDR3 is TGTGCCAGCAACCAGGCTAACTATGGCTACACCTTC.